This T cell receptor beta chain stems from a study of T cells in Graves' hyperthyroidism and ophthalmopathy. This clonotype was found many times. TCR beta CDR3 regions were amplified from RNA transcripts. When the TCR CDR3 underwent first-round RT-PCR, the HTBI primer set was used. TCRdb reprocessed the multiplex PCR reads via MiXCR and lists one record per CDR3 protein. Among roughly 500,000 distinct CDR3 sequences listed, approximately 15% were seen once. Per germline, CDR1 DFQATT and CDR2 SNEGSKA (reference sequence). This CDR3 spans 13 amino acids. V shed 1 base and J shed 7 bases, with 13 bases lying between them.

Specimen: blood. The genes are TRBV20-1 and TRBJ1-2, with D maybe TRBD1 (6 bases). The sequence came from a woman between 25 and 40 years old with Graves' hyperthyroidism that later progressed to Graves' ophthalmopathy. In DNA form, the CDR3 reads TGCAGTGCTAGAGGTGTGGGGGCTTCTGGCTACACCTTC. Translated, it gives CSARGVGASGYTF.